Below are 4 T cell receptor beta chains sequenced from a single sample in a study of cytomegalovirus exposure and HLA in healthy donors. PCR was performed using 60 Vbeta and 13 Jbeta primers. Clones were sequenced by immunoSEQ multiplex PCR, and TCRdb holds only the in-frame ones, with some missing. The sample has some 100,000 clones; approximately 69% are singletons. The sequenced material came from PBMCs. The receptors were gathered from a woman in her fifties or sixties in good health and CMV-seropositive.

The chain carries TRBV6-1 and TRBJ1-2; the match to TRBD1 covers 9 bases. Germline CDR1 is MNHNS and CDR2 is SASEGT. This CDR3 is 15 amino acids long. With 7 bases clipped from V and 2 bases from J, the junction kept 8 bases outside the gene matches. CDR3 DNA: TGTGCCAGCACCGTGGGACAGGGACAAAACTATGGCTACACCTTC. It specifies CASTVGQGQNYGYTF.

A few counts support this clone. The CDR3 region is CASSRETGEQYF. DNA for the CDR3: TGTGCCAGCAGCCGTGAAACAGGGGAGCAGTACTTC. The chain links TRBV7-9 to TRBJ2-7; a weak D match, TRBD1 (6 bases). Germline CDR1 reads SEHNR; CDR2 reads FQNEAQ (reference sequence). This CDR3 has 12 residues. V dropped 5 bases and J dropped 7 bases, with 12 bases sitting between them.

V gene TRBV28 combines with J gene TRBJ1-5; 8 positions match TRBD1. CDR1 is MDHEN, CDR2 SYDVKM, per germline. This CDR3 comprises 15 residues. With 6 bases clipped from V and 3 bases from J, the junction kept 7 bases outside the gene matches. CDR3 DNA: TGTGCCAGCAGACGAGACAGGGGAACCAATCAGCCCCAGCATTTT. It yields the protein CASRRDRGTNQPQHF.

The sample holds a few counts of this clone. The V gene is TRBV7-9, the J gene TRBJ2-1, with 12 nucleotides matching TRBD2. From germline, CDR1 is SEHNR and CDR2 FQNEAQ (reference sequence). Germline trimming cut 3 bases from V and 6 bases from J; bases unmatched to any gene: 12. The CDR3 runs to 18 residues. CDR3 DNA sequence: TGTGCCAGCAGCTTCCCTCCCAGACTAGCGGGGGCCCGCAATGAGCAGTTCTTC. Translation: CASSFPPRLAGARNEQFF.